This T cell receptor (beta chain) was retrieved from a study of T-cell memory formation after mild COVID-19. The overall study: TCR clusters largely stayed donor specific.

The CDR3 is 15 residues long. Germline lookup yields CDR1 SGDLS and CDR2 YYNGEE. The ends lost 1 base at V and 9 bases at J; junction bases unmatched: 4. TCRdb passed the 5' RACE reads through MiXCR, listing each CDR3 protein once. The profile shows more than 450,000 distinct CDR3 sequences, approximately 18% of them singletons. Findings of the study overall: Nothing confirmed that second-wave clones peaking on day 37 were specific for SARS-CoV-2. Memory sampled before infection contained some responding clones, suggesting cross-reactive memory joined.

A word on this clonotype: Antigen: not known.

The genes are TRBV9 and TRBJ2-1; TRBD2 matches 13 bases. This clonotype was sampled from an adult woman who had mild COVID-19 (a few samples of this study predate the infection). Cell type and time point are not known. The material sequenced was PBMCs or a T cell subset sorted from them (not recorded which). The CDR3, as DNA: TGTGCCAGCAGCGTATTGGGACTAGCGGGACTTGAGCAGTTCTTC. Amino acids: CASSVLGLAGLEQFF.